This T cell receptor (beta chain) was captured by sequencing in a study of cytomegalovirus exposure and HLA in healthy donors. Study results and limitations: Cytomegalovirus status, reportedly, was diagnosed with high specificity and sensitivity by the classifier. Listed as cytomegalovirus-associated were 150 to 200 TCR beta chains. The tendency of first-cohort TCR clusters to co-occur in the approximately 120 validation repertoires was identified by a subsequent analysis.

The germline V gene has CDR1 SGHNT and CDR2 YYREEE (reference sequence). The V end was cut by 4 bases, the J end by 6 bases, with 16 bases between. The CDR3 has 14 residues. The donors were members of the validation cohort, which comprised about 120 subjects and was separate from the first cohort of fewer than 700 subjects. Only in-frame clones appear in the TCRdb table, and some are missing; sequencing was by immunoSEQ multiplex PCR. The top ten clones hold roughly 1.2% of a sample with roughly 330,000 clones, roughly 87% of them seen once. Note on this clone: Its specificity is not known.

Sequencing was carried out using PBMCs. This receptor was taken from a woman aged 25-40 years in good health and CMV-seropositive. This chain connects TRBV5-4 to TRBJ1-2; D might be TRBD1 (6 bases). The CDR3 DNA is TGTGCCAGCAGCCTACCAACAGGGTTGGATGGCTACACCTTC. Its protein product is CASSLPTGLDGYTF.